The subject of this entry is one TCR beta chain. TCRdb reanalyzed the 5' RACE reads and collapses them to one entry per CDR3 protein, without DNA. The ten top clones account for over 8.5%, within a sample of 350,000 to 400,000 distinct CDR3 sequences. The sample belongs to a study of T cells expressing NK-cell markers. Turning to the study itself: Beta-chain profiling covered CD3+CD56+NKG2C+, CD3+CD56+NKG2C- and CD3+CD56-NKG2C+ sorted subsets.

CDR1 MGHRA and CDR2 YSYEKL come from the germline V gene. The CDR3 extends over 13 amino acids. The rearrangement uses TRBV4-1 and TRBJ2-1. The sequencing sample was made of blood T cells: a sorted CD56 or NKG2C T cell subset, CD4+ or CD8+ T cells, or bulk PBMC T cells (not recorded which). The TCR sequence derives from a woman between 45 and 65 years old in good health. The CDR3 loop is CASSPTAFHEQFF.